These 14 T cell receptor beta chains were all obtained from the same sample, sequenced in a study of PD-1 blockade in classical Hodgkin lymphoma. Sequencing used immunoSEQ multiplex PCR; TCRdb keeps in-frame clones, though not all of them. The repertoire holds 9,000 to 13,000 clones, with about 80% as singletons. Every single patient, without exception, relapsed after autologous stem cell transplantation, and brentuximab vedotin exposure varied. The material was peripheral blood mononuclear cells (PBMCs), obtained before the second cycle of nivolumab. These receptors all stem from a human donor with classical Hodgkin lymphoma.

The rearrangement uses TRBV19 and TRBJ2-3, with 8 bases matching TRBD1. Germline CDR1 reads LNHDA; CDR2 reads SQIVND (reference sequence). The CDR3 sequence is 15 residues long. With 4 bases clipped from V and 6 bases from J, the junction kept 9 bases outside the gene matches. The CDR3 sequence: CASSSGQGAWDTQYF. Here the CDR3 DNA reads TGTGCCAGTAGTAGTGGACAGGGCGCATGGGATACGCAGTATTTT. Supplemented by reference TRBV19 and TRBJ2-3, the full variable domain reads DGGITQSPKYLFRKEGQNVTLSCEQNLNHDAMYWYRQDPGQGLRLIYYSQIVNDFQKGDIAEGYSVSREKKESFPLTVTSAQKNPTAFYLCASSSGQGAWDTQYFGPGTRLTVL.

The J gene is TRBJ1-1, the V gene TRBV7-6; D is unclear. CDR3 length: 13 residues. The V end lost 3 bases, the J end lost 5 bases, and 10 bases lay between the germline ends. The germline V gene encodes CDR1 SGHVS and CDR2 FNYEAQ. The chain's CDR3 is CASSFVGITEAFF. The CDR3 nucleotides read TGTGCCAGCAGCTTCGTCGGAATTACTGAAGCTTTCTTT.

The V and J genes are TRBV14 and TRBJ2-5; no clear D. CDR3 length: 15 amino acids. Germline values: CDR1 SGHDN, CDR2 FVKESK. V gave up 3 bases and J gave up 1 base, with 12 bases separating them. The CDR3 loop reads CASSHDGIPQETQYF. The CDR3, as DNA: TGTGCCAGCAGCCACGACGGTATACCCCAAGAGACCCAGTACTTC.

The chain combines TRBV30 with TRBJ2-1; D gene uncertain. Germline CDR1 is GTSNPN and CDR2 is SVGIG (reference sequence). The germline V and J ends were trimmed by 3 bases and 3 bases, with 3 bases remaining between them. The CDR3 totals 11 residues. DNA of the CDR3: TGTGCCTGGAGGGGCTACAATGAGCAGTTCTTC. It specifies CAWRGYNEQFF. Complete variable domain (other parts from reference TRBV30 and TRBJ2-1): SQTIHQWPATLVQPVGSPLSLECTVEGTSNPNLYWYRQAAGRGLQLLFYSVGIGQISSEVPQNLSASRPQDRQFILSSKKLLLSDSGFYLCAWRGYNEQFFGPGTRLTVL.

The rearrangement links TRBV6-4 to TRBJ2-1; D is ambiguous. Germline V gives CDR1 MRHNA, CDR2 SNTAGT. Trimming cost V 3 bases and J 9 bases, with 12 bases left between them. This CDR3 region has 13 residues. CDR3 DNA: TGTGCCAGCAGTGAGGTCGAGACCAGTGAGCAGTTCTTC. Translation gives CASSEVETSEQFF.

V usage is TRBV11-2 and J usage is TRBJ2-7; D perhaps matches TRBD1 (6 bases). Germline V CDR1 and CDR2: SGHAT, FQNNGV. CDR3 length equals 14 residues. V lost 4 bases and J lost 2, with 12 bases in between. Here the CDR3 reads CASSWGRTPYEQYF. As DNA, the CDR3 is TGTGCCAGCAGCTGGGGGCGGACCCCCTACGAGCAGTACTTC.

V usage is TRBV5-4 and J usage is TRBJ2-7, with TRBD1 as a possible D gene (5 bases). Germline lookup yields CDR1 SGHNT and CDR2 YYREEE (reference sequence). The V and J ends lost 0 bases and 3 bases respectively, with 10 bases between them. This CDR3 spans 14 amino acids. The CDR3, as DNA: TGTGCCAGCAGCTTGGGGGGCGACTTCTACGAGCAGTACTTC. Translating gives CASSLGGDFYEQYF.

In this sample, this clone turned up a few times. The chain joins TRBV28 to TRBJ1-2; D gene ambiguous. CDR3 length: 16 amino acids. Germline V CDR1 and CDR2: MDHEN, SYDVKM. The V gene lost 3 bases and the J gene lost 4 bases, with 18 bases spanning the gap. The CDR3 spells CASSFQGFEAFYGYTF. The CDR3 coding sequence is TGTGCCAGCAGTTTTCAAGGGTTCGAGGCTTTCTATGGCTACACCTTC.

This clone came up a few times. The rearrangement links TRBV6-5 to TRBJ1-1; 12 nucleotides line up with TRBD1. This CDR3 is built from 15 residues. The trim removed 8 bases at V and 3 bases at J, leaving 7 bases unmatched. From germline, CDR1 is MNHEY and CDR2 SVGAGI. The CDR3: CASGMGTGGHTEAFF. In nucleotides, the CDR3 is TGTGCCAGCGGTATGGGGACAGGGGGCCACACTGAAGCTTTCTTT.

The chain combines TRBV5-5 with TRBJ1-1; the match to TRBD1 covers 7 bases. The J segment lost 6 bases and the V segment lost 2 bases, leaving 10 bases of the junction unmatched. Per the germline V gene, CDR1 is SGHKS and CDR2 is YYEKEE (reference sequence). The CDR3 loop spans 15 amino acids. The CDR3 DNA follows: TGTGCCAGCAGCTTAGGGGGCGGGGTGGGATCTGAAGCTTTCTTT. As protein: CASSLGGGVGSEAFF.

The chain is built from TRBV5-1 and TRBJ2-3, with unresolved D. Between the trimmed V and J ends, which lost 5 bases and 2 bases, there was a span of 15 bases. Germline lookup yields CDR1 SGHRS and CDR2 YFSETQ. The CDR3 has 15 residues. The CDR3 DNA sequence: TGCGCCAGCAGTATTTTGATTGGTGCCACAGATACGCAGTATTTT. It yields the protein CASSILIGATDTQYF.

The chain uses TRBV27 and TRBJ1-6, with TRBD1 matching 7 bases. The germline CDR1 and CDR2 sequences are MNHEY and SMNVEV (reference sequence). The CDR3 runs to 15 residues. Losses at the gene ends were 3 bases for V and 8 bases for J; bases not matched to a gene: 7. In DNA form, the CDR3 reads TGTGCCAGCAGTTTTTACAGGGGAAGGGATTCACCCCTCCACTTT. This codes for CASSFYRGRDSPLHF.

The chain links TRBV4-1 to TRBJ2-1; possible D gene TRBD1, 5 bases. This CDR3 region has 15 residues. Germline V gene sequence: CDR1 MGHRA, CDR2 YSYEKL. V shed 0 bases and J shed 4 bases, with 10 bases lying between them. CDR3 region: CASSQDRVSYNEQFF. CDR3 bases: TGCGCCAGCAGCCAAGACAGGGTGTCGTACAATGAGCAGTTCTTC.

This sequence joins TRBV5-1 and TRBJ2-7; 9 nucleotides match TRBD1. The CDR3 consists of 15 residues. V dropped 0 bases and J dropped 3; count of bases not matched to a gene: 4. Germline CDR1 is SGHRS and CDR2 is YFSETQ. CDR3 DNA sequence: TGCGCCAGCAGCTTGGCCGGGACAGGGTTCTACGAGCAGTACTTC. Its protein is CASSLAGTGFYEQYF.